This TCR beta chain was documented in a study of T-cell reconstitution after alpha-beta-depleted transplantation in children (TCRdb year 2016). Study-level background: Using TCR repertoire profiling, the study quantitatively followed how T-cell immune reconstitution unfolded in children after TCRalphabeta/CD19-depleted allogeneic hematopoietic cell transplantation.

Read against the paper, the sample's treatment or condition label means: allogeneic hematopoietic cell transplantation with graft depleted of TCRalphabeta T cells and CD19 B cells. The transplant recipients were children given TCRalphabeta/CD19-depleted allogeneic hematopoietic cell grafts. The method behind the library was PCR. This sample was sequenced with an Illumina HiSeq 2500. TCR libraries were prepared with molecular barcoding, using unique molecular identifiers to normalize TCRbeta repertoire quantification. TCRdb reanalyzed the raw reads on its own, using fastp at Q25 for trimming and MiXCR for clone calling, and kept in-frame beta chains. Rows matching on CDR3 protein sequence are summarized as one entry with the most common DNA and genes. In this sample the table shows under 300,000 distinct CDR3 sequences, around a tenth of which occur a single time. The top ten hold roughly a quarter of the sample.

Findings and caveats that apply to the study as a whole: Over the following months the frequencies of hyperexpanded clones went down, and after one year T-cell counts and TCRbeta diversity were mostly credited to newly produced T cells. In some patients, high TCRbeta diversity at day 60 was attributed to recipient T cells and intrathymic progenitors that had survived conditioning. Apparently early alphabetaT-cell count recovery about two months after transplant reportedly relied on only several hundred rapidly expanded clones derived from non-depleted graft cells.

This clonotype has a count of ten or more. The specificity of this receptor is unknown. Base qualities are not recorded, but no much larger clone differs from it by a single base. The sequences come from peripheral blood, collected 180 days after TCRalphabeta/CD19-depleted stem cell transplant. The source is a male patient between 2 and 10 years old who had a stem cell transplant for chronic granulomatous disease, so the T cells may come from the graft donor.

The nucleotides read TGTGCCAGCAGCCCCGTGGGGCGGAAGATCACTGAAGCTTTCTTT. It is translated as CASSPVGRKITEAFF. The receptor chain draws on TRBV7-9 and TRBJ1-1; the D region possibly corresponds to TRBD1 (5 bases align). The germline V gene (reference sequence) yields SEHNR for CDR1 and FQNEAQ for CDR2. V loses 5 bases of germline sequence and J loses 4 bases, and the interval between the two ends is 17 bases. The CDR3 covers 15 residues, taking in both the cysteine and the phenylalanine. Only CDR3 DNA is held: 45 bases, read in frame from base 1.